This T cell receptor beta chain appears in the sequencing data of a study of blood T cell repertoires in COVID-19. V was clipped by 2 bases and J by 8 bases, with 7 bases between them. CDR1 SGHDN and CDR2 FVKESK come from the germline V gene. The CDR3 is 13 amino acids. Generated by immunoSEQ multiplex PCR, the TCRdb table keeps only in-frame clones and is missing some. The repertoire includes just over 250,000 clones, about 91% of them detected once, and around 2.5% sits in the top ten. Patients from Seattle were sampled longitudinally, starting during active infection. Sample: peripheral blood. This sequence joins TRBV14 and TRBJ1-6; D is uncertain. This TCR derives from a person aged 18-30 years with COVID-19, enrolled during active disease. The CDR3 is CASSQTRDSPLHF. The CDR3 bases are TGTGCCAGCAGCCAAACGAGGGATTCACCCCTCCACTTT.